The 16 T cell receptor beta chains reported below all come from one sample, sequenced in a study of CD8 T cells in ankylosing spondylitis. Using its own MiXCR run on the 5' RACE reads, TCRdb lists one record per CDR3 protein. The top ten hold about an eighth of the sample, which has about 360,000 distinct CDR3 sequences, 20% seen once. Sequenced sample: blood, either unsorted or a sorted T cell fraction (not recorded which). Source of these receptors: a male donor with ankylosing spondylitis or in good health (not recorded which).

CDR3 DNA: TGTGCCAGCAGTTTATTTTCCCAAGGAGGGAATGAGCAGTTCTTC. It specifies CASSLFSQGGNEQFF. The V gene is TRBV27, the J gene TRBJ2-1; perhaps TRBD2 as D (6 bases). From germline, CDR1 is MNHEY and CDR2 SMNVEV (reference sequence). V lost 1 base and J 7 bases, leaving 14 bases between the germline ends. This CDR3 is built from 15 residues.

The gene calls are TRBV7-6 and TRBJ2-5; D possibly corresponds to TRBD2 (5 bases). The germline gives CDR1 SGHVS, CDR2 FNYEAQ. V lost 5 bases and J 3 bases, leaving 16 bases between the germline ends. This CDR3 comprises 15 residues. The DNA of the CDR3 is TGTGCCAGCAGCCCACCCCGGACTGGGAAAGAGACCCAGTACTTC. Residues: CASSPPRTGKETQYF. Drawing the rest from reference TRBV7-6 and TRBJ2-5, the complete variable domain is GAGVSQSPRYKVTKRGQDVALRCDPISGHVSLYWYRQALGQGPEFLTYFNYEAQQDKSGLPNDRFSAERPEGSISTLTIQRTEQRDSAMYRCASSPPRTGKETQYFGPGTRLLVL.

V and J are TRBV7-6 and TRBJ2-3; D perhaps matches TRBD2 (7 bases). The CDR3 consists of 17 residues. The ends were cut back, 0 bases at V and 4 bases at J, with 17 bases in the middle. The germline CDR1 and CDR2 sequences are SGHVS and FNYEAQ. The CDR3: CASSLARGAIVADTQYF. CDR3 bases: TGTGCCAGCAGCTTAGCTCGGGGGGCGATTGTAGCAGATACGCAGTATTTT.

This clonotype has just a few counts. The chain recombines TRBV28 with TRBJ2-1; 7 nucleotides line up with TRBD1. Trimming took 3 bases from V and 8 from J; bases not matched to a gene: 10. The CDR3 length is 15 residues. Germline V CDR1 and CDR2: MDHEN, SYDVKM. The CDR3 sequence: CASSLGKGAGYEQFF. CDR3 DNA: TGTGCCAGCAGTTTGGGCAAGGGGGCCGGGTATGAGCAGTTCTTC.

The chain carries TRBV19 and TRBJ2-2, with 10 bases matching TRBD1. This CDR3 is 19 amino acids long. CDR1 and CDR2 (germline): LNHDA, SQIVND (reference sequence). Losses at the gene ends were 3 bases for V and 4 bases for J; bases not matched to a gene: 14. CDR3 region: CASSIYRDRGLSGTGELFF. The DNA of the CDR3 is TGTGCCAGTAGTATTTACCGGGACAGGGGCCTCTCTGGCACCGGGGAGCTGTTTTTT.

The V and J genes are TRBV29-1 and TRBJ2-7; D not resolved. Trimming left V 5 bases short and J 0 bases short, with 14 bases between. Germline CDR1 reads SQVTM; CDR2 reads ANQGSEA. This CDR3 comprises 14 residues. CDR3 sequence reads: CSVLPDGYSYEQYF. The CDR3 DNA sequence: TGCAGCGTTTTACCGGACGGTTACTCCTACGAGCAGTACTTC.

This clonotype was counted many times. The gene calls are TRBV29-1 and TRBJ2-2; D is uncertain. The V and J ends lost 7 bases and 1 base respectively, with 7 bases between them. CDR1 is SQVTM, CDR2 ANQGSEA, per germline. This CDR3 region has 12 residues. The CDR3 region has the DNA TGCAGCGGACGACTGAACACCGGGGAGCTGTTTTTT. It specifies CSGRLNTGELFF.

The chain combines TRBV7-2 with TRBJ2-7, with 11 bases that match TRBD2. Per germline, CDR1 SGHTA and CDR2 FQGNSA. This CDR3 contains 15 residues. Trimming took 4 bases from V and 4 from J; bases not matched to a gene: 6. In nucleotides, the CDR3 is TGTGCCAGCAGCTCCTATAGCGGGGGGGAATACGAGCAGTACTTC. Its translation: CASSSYSGGEYEQYF.

This clonotype was counted between two and nine times. The gene calls are TRBV19 and TRBJ2-6; no firm D call. Germline CDR1 is LNHDA and CDR2 is SQIVND (reference sequence). With 1 base removed from V and 0 bases from J, the gap between germline ends came to 4 bases. This CDR3 has 15 residues. CDR3 nucleotide sequence: TGTGCCAGTAGTATAGTCCTCTCTGGGGCCAACGTCCTGACTTTC. It codes for CASSIVLSGANVLTF. The full variable domain, its missing parts supplied by reference TRBV19 and TRBJ2-6, is DGGITQSPKYLFRKEGQNVTLSCEQNLNHDAMYWYRQDPGQGLRLIYYSQIVNDFQKGDIAEGYSVSREKKESFPLTVTSAQKNPTAFYLCASSIVLSGANVLTFGAGSRLTVL.

The V call is TRBV4-2, the J call TRBJ2-5; tentatively, D is TRBD1 (5 bases). V was pared by 0 bases and J by 3 bases, with 14 bases between. The CDR3 is 16 amino acids. Germline V gene lookup returns CDR1 LGHNA and CDR2 YNFKEQ. The CDR3, as DNA: TGTGCCAGCAGCCAAGATCTTGTGGGCAGGGAAGAGACCCAGTACTTC. This sequence encodes CASSQDLVGREETQYF.

DNA of the CDR3: TGCAGTGCTAGGTCAGGGGGCGTGAACACTGAAGCTTTCTTT. Translation: CSARSGGVNTEAFF. This chain connects TRBV20-1 to TRBJ1-1, with 8 bases aligning to TRBD1. The CDR3 contains 14 residues. V shed 3 bases, J shed 0 bases, and the junction held 3 bases outside the gene matches. Germline assignment: CDR1 DFQATT and CDR2 SNEGSKA (reference sequence).

J is TRBJ2-5 and V is TRBV6-5, with a possible D match to TRBD2 (5 bases). CDR1 and CDR2 (germline): MNHEY, SVGAGI. V lost 0 bases, J lost 4 bases, and 9 bases lay in between. The CDR3 runs 14 residues. Written as DNA, the CDR3 is TGTGCCAGCAGTTACTCGACTCGGGGAGAGACCCAGTACTTC. It is translated as CASSYSTRGETQYF.

This clonotype was seen a handful of times. The V call is TRBV4-1, the J call TRBJ2-7; TRBD1 aligns across 7 bases. The J segment lost 0 bases and the V segment lost 4 bases, leaving 9 bases of the junction unmatched. Germline loops: CDR1 MGHRA, CDR2 YSYEKL. The CDR3 loop spans 16 amino acids. Written as DNA, the CDR3 is TGCGCCAGCAGCCCAGCAGGGGGTTTAAGCTCCTACGAGCAGTACTTC. Translating it yields CASSPAGGLSSYEQYF.

This clonotype was seen a few times. The genes are TRBV29-1 and TRBJ2-1, with 12 bases matching TRBD1. The CDR3 sequence is 17 residues long. V lost 0 bases and J lost 8; bases outside the gene matches: 11. Germline V gives CDR1 SQVTM, CDR2 ANQGSEA. CDR3 nucleotides: TGCAGCGTTGAAGATGGTGGGCGGGACAGGGGGCTCGATGAGCAGTTCTTC. As protein: CSVEDGGRDRGLDEQFF.

The sample holds a few counts of this clonotype. The chain is built from TRBV4-1 and TRBJ1-2, with 7 positions matching TRBD1. The CDR3 loop spans 13 amino acids. Germline V CDR1 and CDR2: MGHRA, YSYEKL. Unmatched junction bases numbered 7, after V lost 6 bases and J lost 6 bases. The CDR3 nucleotides read TGCGCCAGCAGAGACAGGGTATCTGATGGCTACACCTTC. It codes for CASRDRVSDGYTF.

This rearrangement joins TRBV7-3 to TRBJ2-7; 11 bases are shared with TRBD1. Losses at the gene ends were 2 bases for V and 5 bases for J; bases not matched to a gene: 2. There are 14 residues in the CDR3. CDR1 and CDR2 (germline): SGHTA, FQGTGA. CDR3 amino acids: CASSLLGQGDEQYF. The CDR3 bases are TGTGCCAGCAGCTTATTGGGACAGGGGGACGAGCAGTACTTC.